The 20 T cell receptor beta chains below all came from one sample that was sequenced in a study of a mutant IDH1 vaccine in newly diagnosed glioma. Assay: immunoSEQ multiplex PCR; the TCRdb copy retains only in-frame clones and omits some. The profile shows roughly 60,000 clones, around 84% of them singletons. Time point described: week 23, last vaccination. In every dose of vaccine, 300 ug of mutant IDH1 20-mer peptide was given alongside topical imiquimod. What these receptors recognize is not known. The sequencing used PBMCs, collected from a glioma patient whose treatment included an IDH1 peptide vaccine. The receptors stem from a man younger than 45 with glioma.

This chain uses TRBV18 with TRBJ1-5; perhaps TRBD1 as D (6 bases). The CDR3 runs 12 residues. CDR1 is KGHSH and CDR2 is LQKENI in the germline V gene. V gave up 4 bases and J gave up 11 bases, with 12 bases separating them. CDR3 coding DNA: TGTGCCAGCTCACTGACTAGGGGGGCCCAGCATTTT. Its protein product is CASSLTRGAQHF.

The chain has TRBV2 and TRBJ1-3; D unresolved. Between the trimmed V and J ends, which lost 3 bases and 4 bases, there was a span of 19 bases. CDR1 and CDR2 (germline): SNHLY, FYNNEI. The CDR3 has 17 residues. CDR3 region: CASSDGRAGGSGNTIYF. The CDR3 DNA sequence: TGTGCCAGCAGTGATGGACGTGCCGGAGGGTCGGGAAACACCATATATTTT.

This rearrangement joins TRBV27 to TRBJ1-4; 8 bases fit TRBD1. The CDR3 spans 15 residues. Germline CDR1 MNHEY, CDR2 SMNVEV (reference sequence). After removal of 3 bases from V and 7 bases from J, the junction contained 7 bases not matched to a gene. In DNA form, the CDR3 reads TGTGCCAGCAGTTTCCGGACAGGGAGGGGTGAAAAACTGTTTTTT. It is translated as CASSFRTGRGEKLFF. Combining the CDR3 with reference TRBV27 and TRBJ1-4 gives the whole variable domain EAQVTQNPRYLITVTGKKLTVTCSQNMNHEYMSWYRQDPGLGLRQIYYSMNVEVTDKGDVPEGYKVSRKEKRNFPLILESPSPNQTSLYFCASSFRTGRGEKLFFGSGTQLSVL.

This clone was counted only a few times. The chain recombines TRBV30 with TRBJ1-5, with D hard to call. Germline CDR1 reads GTSNPN; CDR2 reads SVGIG (reference sequence). The CDR3 length is 12 residues. The V and J ends lost 4 bases and 3 bases respectively, with 7 bases between them. The CDR3 nucleotides are TGTGCCTGGAATATCAACAATCAGCCCCAGCATTTT. It is translated as CAWNINNQPQHF.

Written as DNA, the CDR3 is TGCGCCAGCAGCCAGAGTCCGGGACAGGGGACAAACATTCAGTACTTC. This translates into CASSQSPGQGTNIQYF. The rearrangement links TRBV4-1 to TRBJ2-4; 10 bases align to TRBD1. The CDR3 consists of 16 residues. Germline assignment: CDR1 MGHRA and CDR2 YSYEKL. V lost 3 bases and J lost 6; bases outside the gene matches: 8.

The chain has TRBV29-1 and TRBJ2-7; the match to TRBD2 covers 7 bases. Trimming at V came to 1 base and at J to 5 bases, leaving 2 bases not matched to a gene. Germline CDR1 SQVTM, CDR2 ANQGSEA. CDR3 length: 12 residues. Here the CDR3 DNA reads TGCAGCGTTGAAGTGGGGGGGAACGAGCAGTACTTC. Residues: CSVEVGGNEQYF.

The CDR3 DNA is TGTGCCAGCAGCCCGGACAGAGTCTCTATTGGCTACACCTTC. This translates into CASSPDRVSIGYTF. The genes are TRBV7-2 and TRBJ1-2; possibly TRBD1 for D (6 bases). Trimming shortened V by 5 bases and J by 7 bases, and 17 bases separated the two germline ends. The CDR3 totals 14 residues. Germline CDR1 SGHTA, CDR2 FQGNSA.

The chain carries TRBV19 and TRBJ2-7, with D unclear. Germline V gene sequence: CDR1 LNHDA, CDR2 SQIVND (reference sequence). The CDR3 is made up of 14 amino acids. The V end was cut by 5 bases, the J end by 0 bases, with 11 bases between. This CDR3 reads CASSDSAVSYEQYF. The DNA of the CDR3 is TGTGCCAGTAGTGATTCGGCGGTCTCCTACGAGCAGTACTTC.

The rearrangement links TRBV27 to TRBJ2-1; 8 positions match TRBD2. The CDR3 spans 15 residues. CDR1 MNHEY and CDR2 SMNVEV come from the germline V gene (reference sequence). The trim removed 5 bases at V and 9 bases at J, leaving 12 bases unmatched. This CDR3 reads CASSPTVLAGSEQFF. In nucleotides, the CDR3 is TGTGCCAGCAGTCCCACAGTTTTAGCGGGGAGTGAGCAGTTCTTC.

This sequence joins TRBV19 and TRBJ2-4; the match to TRBD2 covers 9 bases. The CDR3 runs 20 residues. J was trimmed by 2 bases and V by 3 bases; bases with no gene match: 17. In germline, CDR1 is LNHDA, CDR2 SQIVND (reference sequence). The CDR3 coding sequence is TGTGCCAGTAGTATTAAGATCCGCGGGGGGGGCCTTTTGACCAAAAACATTCAGTACTTC. Translating it yields CASSIKIRGGGLLTKNIQYF.

The chain joins TRBV18 to TRBJ2-7; 7 bases fit TRBD1. Germline V CDR1 and CDR2: KGHSH, LQKENI. CDR3 size: 14 residues. The J segment lost 1 base and the V segment lost 8 bases, leaving 8 bases of the junction unmatched. CDR3 in amino acids: CASRDRKASYEQYF. In DNA, the CDR3 is TGTGCCAGCCGGGACAGAAAAGCATCCTACGAGCAGTACTTC.

The rearrangement joins TRBV7-8 to TRBJ2-1; TRBD2 might be the D (6 bases). The germline gives CDR1 SGHVS, CDR2 FQNEAQ. The CDR3 contains 17 residues. V dropped 4 bases and J dropped 1 base, with 17 bases sitting between them. The CDR3 DNA is TGTGCCAGCAGCTCCCCGCGGGGCTCCCGATCCTACAATGAGCAGTTCTTC. Its translation is CASSSPRGSRSYNEQFF.

This chain uses TRBV9 with TRBJ1-3, with no clear D. This CDR3 spans 14 amino acids. Per germline, CDR1 SGDLS and CDR2 YYNGEE. Trimming took 0 bases from V and 4 from J, leaving 8 bases between them. The CDR3 DNA follows: TGTGCCAGCAGCGTAGAGATACGGGGAAACACCATATATTTT. This encodes CASSVEIRGNTIYF.

The chain has TRBV5-1 and TRBJ1-4, with unresolved D. The CDR3 is 15 residues long. Germline CDR1 SGHRS, CDR2 YFSETQ. V was trimmed by 2 bases and J by 4 bases, leaving 12 bases between them. DNA of the CDR3: TGCGCCAGCAGCTTCGGACCCTCCGATAATGAAAAACTGTTTTTT. Residues: CASSFGPSDNEKLFF.

The chain links TRBV21-1 to TRBJ1-2. TRBV21-1 is an annotated pseudogene. CDR3 length: 16 residues. DNA of the CDR3: TGTGCCAGCAGGACGGAGCCCTACCGAAGGGTCTATGGCTACACCTTC. Translating it yields CASRTEPYRRVYGYTF.

The sample holds a few counts of this clone. The rearrangement joins TRBV5-1 to TRBJ1-1; 8 nucleotides agree with TRBD1. Losses at the gene ends were 0 bases for V and 5 bases for J; bases not matched to a gene: 6. The V gene's germline CDR1 is SGHRS and CDR2 YFSETQ. The CDR3 loop spans 15 amino acids. CDR3 nucleotide sequence: TGCGCCAGCAGCTTGGTGGACAGGGCGGTTACTGAAGCTTTCTTT. This translates into CASSLVDRAVTEAFF.

About this clone itself: Other DNA sequences in the sample encode the same CDR3. The chain employs TRBV4-1 and TRBJ2-2; the match to TRBD2 covers 11 bases. The J segment lost 6 bases and the V segment lost 3 bases, leaving 12 bases of the junction unmatched. The germline V gene encodes CDR1 MGHRA and CDR2 YSYEKL. The CDR3 runs to 18 residues. The CDR3 coding sequence is TGCGCCAGCAGCCACGGACTAGCGGGCTTGGCATTAGCCGGGGAGCTGTTTTTT. It codes for CASSHGLAGLALAGELFF.

V and J are TRBV7-9 and TRBJ2-2; 7 nucleotides match TRBD2. After removal of 5 bases from V and 2 bases from J, the junction contained 8 bases not matched to a gene. This CDR3 is 16 amino acids long. The germline CDR1 and CDR2 sequences are SEHNR and FQNEAQ (reference sequence). Here the CDR3 DNA reads TGTGCCAGCAGCCTCCTGGGAGGGCCTAACACCGGGGAGCTGTTTTTT. It is translated as CASSLLGGPNTGELFF.

This chain links TRBV7-8 with TRBJ2-7; D gene unclear. Per germline, CDR1 SGHVS and CDR2 FQNEAQ. The CDR3 extends over 12 amino acids. Between the trimmed V and J ends, which lost 5 bases and 2 bases, there was a span of 7 bases. Here the CDR3 reads CASSPLPYEQYF. CDR3 in DNA: TGTGCCAGCAGCCCCCTCCCCTACGAGCAGTACTTC.

J is TRBJ2-4 and V is TRBV6-1; D possibly matches TRBD1 or TRBD2 (5 bases each). The CDR3 contains 15 residues. Deletions cut 4 bases from V and 0 bases from J, with 10 bases between. The germline V gene encodes CDR1 MNHNS and CDR2 SASEGT. The CDR3 sequence: CASSATGTAKNIQYF. The CDR3 DNA is TGTGCCAGCAGTGCGACCGGGACAGCCAAAAACATTCAGTACTTC.